This TCR beta chain was documented in a study of T cells after posttransplantation cyclophosphamide. Study results and caveats: Tissue-infiltrating T cells from skin or gut overlapped little with blood T cells. Donor-recipient repertoire similarity was low at 1-2 months, rising over year one.

The CDR3 is 15 amino acids. V was shortened by 2 bases and J by 3 bases, with 10 bases between the two germline ends. Germline-derived CDR1 and CDR2 are KGHSH and LQKENI. Method: immunoSEQ multiplex PCR; TCRdb's copy keeps in-frame clones and lacks some. Counted here are fewer than 25,000 clones, 89% occurring once; the ten biggest clones make up approximately 8%. In the case of this clone: What it binds is unknown.

Methotrexate plus calcineurin inhibitor accompanied controls' myeloablative marrow transplants; sampling was 1 year later. The sequence was collected from a female patient aged 50-65 years who received an allogeneic stem cell transplant from an unrelated donor, was CMV-positive, and had chronic GVHD only. A share of the T cells may be of graft donor origin. The specimen was PBMCs, collected after an allogeneic stem cell transplant with a calcineurin inhibitor and methotrexate. The chain employs TRBV18 and TRBJ1-4, with D hard to call. CDR3 residues: CASSPIVQANEKLFF. The CDR3 DNA sequence: TGTGCCAGCTCACCAATCGTCCAGGCTAATGAAAAACTGTTTTTT. Full variable domain (outside the CDR3, taken from reference TRBV18 and TRBJ1-4): NAGVMQNPRHLVRRRGQEARLRCSPMKGHSHVYWYRQLPEEGLKFMVYLQKENIIDESGMPKERFSAEFPKEGPSILRIQQVVRGDSAAYFCASSPIVQANEKLFFGSGTQLSVL.